These 18 T cell receptor beta chains were all obtained from the same sample, sequenced in a study of glioma-infiltrating T cells. The iRepertoire nested amplicon-rescue multiplex PCR amplified TCR alpha and beta CDR3s from RNA. TCRdb reprocessed the multiplex PCR reads with MiXCR, giving one entry per CDR3 protein. The sample carries about 140,000 distinct CDR3 sequences, approximately 40% recorded once. The specimen sequenced was glioma tissue, nonneoplastic brain tissue, or PBMCs (not recorded which). The origin of the receptors is a human donor with low-grade glioma or glioblastoma, undergoing nonglioma brain surgery, or in good health (not recorded which).

The CDR3 DNA reads as TGTGCCATCAGCGATAGCGGGGAGGCCTACGAGCAGTACTTC. Encoded protein: CAISDSGEAYEQYF. J is TRBJ2-7 and V is TRBV10-3; 8 nucleotides match TRBD2. V was clipped by 6 bases and J by 2 bases; unmatched bases: 6. CDR1 and CDR2 from the germline V gene are ENHRY and SYGVKD. This CDR3 has 14 amino acids.

V and J are TRBV7-9 and TRBJ2-1; no firm D call. V was pared by 5 bases and J by 7 bases, with 18 bases between. The CDR3 loop spans 15 amino acids. Germline CDR1 reads SEHNR; CDR2 reads FQNEAQ (reference sequence). The CDR3: CASSPPDLKWNEQFF. In DNA, the CDR3 is TGTGCCAGCAGCCCCCCGGATCTTAAATGGAATGAGCAGTTCTTC.

This clonotype has a handful of counts. The rearrangement uses TRBV4-2 and TRBJ1-5; tentative D call: TRBD1 (5 bases). The CDR3 consists of 14 residues. V lost 4 bases and J lost 5, with 12 bases in between. Germline V gene data show CDR1 as LGHNA and CDR2 as YNFKEQ. The DNA of the CDR3 is TGTGCCAGCAGCCGTCTTTTGGGGGATCAGCCCCAGCATTTT. It specifies CASSRLLGDQPQHF.

This chain connects TRBV28 to TRBJ2-7; TRBD1 might be the D (5 bases). Trimming pared 4 bases from V and 3 bases from J, leaving 16 bases between. The CDR3 is 15 residues long. Looked up from germline, CDR1 is MDHEN and CDR2 is SYDVKM. CDR3 in DNA: TGTGCCAGCAGTTCCGACCATAGGGGCTTCTACGAGCAGTACTTC. Translated, it gives CASSSDHRGFYEQYF.

This clonotype turned up a few times. This chain connects TRBV7-9 to TRBJ1-5, with a tentative D call TRBD1 (5 bases). The CDR3 has 13 amino acids. Germline V gives CDR1 SEHNR, CDR2 FQNEAQ (reference sequence). V shed 5 bases and J shed 3 bases, with 8 bases lying between them. This CDR3 is CASSPDNNQPQHF. CDR3 DNA sequence: TGTGCCAGCAGCCCGGACAACAATCAGCCCCAGCATTTT.

V usage is TRBV12-3 or TRBV12-4 and J usage is TRBJ1-6; unclear D gene. V was trimmed by 3 bases and J by 4 bases, leaving 7 bases between them. The CDR3 runs to 14 residues. The CDR3 region is CASSFRTYNSPLHF. CDR3 DNA: TGTGCCAGCAGTTTCCGGACTTATAATTCACCCCTCCACTTT.

A remark on this clonotype: This may be a read error: a much more frequent sequence differs by one nucleotide. This chain links TRBV28 with TRBJ2-3; D may be TRBD1 (5 bases). The CDR3 length is 11 residues. Germline V gives CDR1 MDHEN, CDR2 SYDVKM. V dropped 10 bases and J dropped 8 bases, with 13 bases sitting between them. The CDR3 DNA reads as TGTGCCACCGGTCAGGGTTGTACGCAGTATTTT. Protein product: CATGQGCTQYF.

Remarks on this clonotype: Germline and junction disagree at one end, which may indicate a read error. V usage is TRBV7-6 and J usage is TRBJ2-3; no clear D. This CDR3 region has 14 residues. Germline V CDR1 and CDR2: SGHVS, FNYEAQ. CDR3 loop: CARSSAGNTDTQYF. The CDR3 DNA follows: TGTGCCCGCAGCTCGGCAGGAAACACAGATACGCAGTATTTT.

The chain has TRBV20-1 and TRBJ2-5; 9 nucleotides align to TRBD1. Germline V gene lookup returns CDR1 DFQATT and CDR2 SNEGSKA (reference sequence). V lost 3 bases and J lost 1; bases outside the gene matches: 3. This CDR3 region has 14 residues. Here the CDR3 reads CSARRTGVQETQYF. The DNA for the CDR3 is TGCAGTGCTAGGAGGACAGGGGTCCAAGAGACCCAGTACTTC.

This chain links TRBV6-2 or TRBV6-3 with TRBJ2-2; D is possibly TRBD1 (6 bases). Germline V gene lookup returns CDR1 MNHEY and CDR2 SVGEGT. This CDR3 is built from 14 residues. The germline V and J ends were trimmed by 8 bases and 4 bases, with 14 bases remaining between them. CDR3 nucleotides: TGTGCCAGCGGGGACAACCCGGCCACCGGGGAGCTGTTTTTT. Protein product: CASGDNPATGELFF.

V gene TRBV15 combines with J gene TRBJ2-1; D call uncertain. V was shortened by 1 base and J by 0 bases, with 7 bases between the two germline ends. Germline CDR1 and CDR2: LNHNV and YYDKDF (reference sequence). This CDR3 has 15 residues. CDR3 DNA sequence: TGTGCCACCAGCAGAGGGCCTAGCTCCTACAATGAGCAGTTCTTC. Protein sequence: CATSRGPSSYNEQFF.

This clonotype has only a few counts. The V and J genes are TRBV20-1 and TRBJ2-3; D remains unclear. Looked up from germline, CDR1 is DFQATT and CDR2 is SNEGSKA (reference sequence). The CDR3 loop spans 12 amino acids. The V and J ends lost 3 bases and 6 bases respectively, with 10 bases between them. The CDR3 DNA reads as TGCAGTGCTAGTACAGCCAGGGATACGCAGTATTTT. Its protein product is CSASTARDTQYF.

The V gene is TRBV27, the J gene TRBJ2-5, with TRBD2 identical over 8 bases. Germline V gives CDR1 MNHEY, CDR2 SMNVEV (reference sequence). J lost 5 bases, V lost 5 bases, and 13 bases had no gene match. The CDR3 length is 16 residues. CDR3 amino acids: CASSGGLANTGETQYF. The CDR3 bases are TGTGCCAGCAGTGGCGGACTAGCCAACACCGGGGAGACCCAGTACTTC.

This clonotype was found many times. The chain couples TRBV6-1 to TRBJ1-6; no definite D call. This CDR3 spans 15 amino acids. Germline V CDR1 and CDR2: MNHNS, SASEGT. Between the trimmed V and J ends, which lost 6 bases and 14 bases, there was a span of 23 bases. CDR3 sequence: CASSGVVLGYFALHF. As DNA, the CDR3 is TGTGCCAGCAGCGGAGTGGTGCTGGGTTACTTTGCCCTCCACTTT.

The V gene is TRBV5-1, the J gene TRBJ2-1; D is perhaps TRBD2 (5 bases). V gave up 1 base and J gave up 8 bases, with 13 bases separating them. CDR1 is SGHRS and CDR2 is YFSETQ in the germline V gene. This CDR3 has 14 residues. The CDR3 loop is CASSLLSSGDEQFF. The CDR3 bases are TGCGCCAGCAGCTTGTTGTCGTCCGGGGATGAGCAGTTCTTC.

The chain employs TRBV18 and TRBJ2-3; D gene ambiguous. Per germline, CDR1 KGHSH and CDR2 LQKENI. Between the trimmed V and J ends, which lost 2 bases and 4 bases, there was a span of 10 bases. This CDR3 is 14 amino acids long. This CDR3 is CASSPSDPADTQYF. CDR3 nucleotide sequence: TGTGCCAGCTCACCATCGGACCCAGCAGATACGCAGTATTTT.

This clonotype has only a few counts. V and J are TRBV12-3 or TRBV12-4 and TRBJ2-1; 11 nucleotides line up with TRBD1. The CDR3 extends over 13 amino acids. V was clipped by 7 bases and J by 10 bases; unmatched bases: 6. In DNA form, the CDR3 reads TGTGCCAGCACCTTAGGACAGGGGGCCGAGCAGTTCTTC. Amino acids: CASTLGQGAEQFF.

V is TRBV4-1 and J is TRBJ1-1; unclear D gene. Germline lookup yields CDR1 MGHRA and CDR2 YSYEKL. Deletions cut 1 base from V and 1 base from J, with 7 bases between. This CDR3 has 14 amino acids. Here the CDR3 DNA reads TGCGCCAGCAGCCAAGGACTGTGGAACACTGAAGCTTTCTTT. Amino acid sequence: CASSQGLWNTEAFF.